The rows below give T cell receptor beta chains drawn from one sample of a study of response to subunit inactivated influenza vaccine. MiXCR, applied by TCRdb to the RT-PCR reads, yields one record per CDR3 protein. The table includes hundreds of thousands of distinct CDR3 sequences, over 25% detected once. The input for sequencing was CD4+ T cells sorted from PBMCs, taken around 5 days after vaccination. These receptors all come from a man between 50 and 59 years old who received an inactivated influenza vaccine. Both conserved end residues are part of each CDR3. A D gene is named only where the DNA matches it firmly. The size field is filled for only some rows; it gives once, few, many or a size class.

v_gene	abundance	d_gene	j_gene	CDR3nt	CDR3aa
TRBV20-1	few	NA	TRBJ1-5	TGCAGTGCCCGGCCGGGGCAGGGAAGTCAGCCCCAGCATTTT	CSARPGQGSQPQHF
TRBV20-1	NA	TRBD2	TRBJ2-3	TGCAGTGCTACCCGGACTAGCGGGGGGCGCACAGATACGCAGTATTTT	CSATRTSGGRTDTQYF
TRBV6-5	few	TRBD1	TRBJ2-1	TGTGCCAGCATTAGAGGCGGGACAGGGAATAACAATGAGCAGTTCTTC	CASIRGGTGNNNEQFF
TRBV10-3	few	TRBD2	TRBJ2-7	TGTGCCATCAGTGAGCCGGGGGGAGCCAGCGGCTCCTACGAGCAGTACTTC	CAISEPGGASGSYEQYF
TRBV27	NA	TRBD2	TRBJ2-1	TGTGCCAGCAGTCCGAGACTAGCGGGAGTATCATACAATGAGCAGTTCTTC	CASSPRLAGVSYNEQFF
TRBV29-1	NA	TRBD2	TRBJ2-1	TGCAGCGTTGGATTGACTAGCTTATATAATGAGCAGTTCTTC	CSVGLTSLYNEQFF
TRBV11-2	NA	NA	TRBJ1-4	TGTGCCAGCAGCTTAGCGGGGCTAAGGGATGAAAAACTGTTTTTT	CASSLAGLRDEKLFF
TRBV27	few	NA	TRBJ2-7	TGTGCCAGCAACCCTACCTGCGAGCAGTACTTC	CASNPTCEQYF
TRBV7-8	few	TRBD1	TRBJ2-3	TGTGCCAGCAGCTTAGCCGGGACAGGGGGTTTTACAGATACGCAGTATTTT	CASSLAGTGGFTDTQYF
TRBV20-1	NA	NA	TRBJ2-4	TGCAGTGGCCAGGGGACAGCCAAAAACATTCAGTACTTC	CSGQGTAKNIQYF
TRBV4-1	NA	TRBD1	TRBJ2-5	TGCGCCAGCAGCCAAGGTTTGGGGACAGGGGTGGAGACCCAGTACTTC	CASSQGLGTGVETQYF